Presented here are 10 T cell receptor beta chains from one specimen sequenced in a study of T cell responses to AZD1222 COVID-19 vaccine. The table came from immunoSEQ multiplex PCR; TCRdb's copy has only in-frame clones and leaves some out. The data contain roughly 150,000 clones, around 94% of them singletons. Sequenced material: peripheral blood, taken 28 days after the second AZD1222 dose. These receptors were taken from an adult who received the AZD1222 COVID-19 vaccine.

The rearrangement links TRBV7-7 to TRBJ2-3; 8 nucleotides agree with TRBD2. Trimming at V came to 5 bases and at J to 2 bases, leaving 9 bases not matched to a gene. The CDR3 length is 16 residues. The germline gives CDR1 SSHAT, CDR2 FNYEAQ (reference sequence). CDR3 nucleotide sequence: TGTGCCAGCAGCCTCCGGGATAGCGGGATCACAGATACGCAGTATTTT. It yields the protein CASSLRDSGITDTQYF.

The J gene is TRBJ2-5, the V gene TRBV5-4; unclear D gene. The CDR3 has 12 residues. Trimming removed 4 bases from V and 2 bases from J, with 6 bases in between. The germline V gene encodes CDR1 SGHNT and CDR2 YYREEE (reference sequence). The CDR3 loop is CASSRPQETQYF. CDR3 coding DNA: TGTGCCAGCAGCCGACCACAAGAGACCCAGTACTTC.

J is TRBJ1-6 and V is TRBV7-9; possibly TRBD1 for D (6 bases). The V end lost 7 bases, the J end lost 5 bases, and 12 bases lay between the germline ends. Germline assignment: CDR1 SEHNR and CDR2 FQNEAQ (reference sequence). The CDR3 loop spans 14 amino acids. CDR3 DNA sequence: TGTGCCAGCAACCCAGACAGGAATAATTCACCCCTCCACTTT. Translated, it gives CASNPDRNNSPLHF.

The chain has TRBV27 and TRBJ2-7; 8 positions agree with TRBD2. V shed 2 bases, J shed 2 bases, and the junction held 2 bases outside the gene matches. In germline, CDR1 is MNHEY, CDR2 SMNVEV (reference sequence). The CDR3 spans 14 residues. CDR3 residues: CASSLRTSPYEQYF. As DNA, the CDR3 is TGTGCCAGCAGTTTACGGACTAGCCCCTACGAGCAGTACTTC.

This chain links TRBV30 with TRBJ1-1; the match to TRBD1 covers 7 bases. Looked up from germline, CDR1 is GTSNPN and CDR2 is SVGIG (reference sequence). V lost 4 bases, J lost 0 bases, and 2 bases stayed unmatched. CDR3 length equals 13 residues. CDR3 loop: CAWTGTVNTEAFF. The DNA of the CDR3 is TGTGCCTGGACTGGGACAGTGAACACTGAAGCTTTCTTT.

The CDR3 protein is CASSYSIRGYTF. In DNA, the CDR3 is TGTGCCAGCAGTTACTCGATTCGTGGCTACACCTTC. This chain connects TRBV6-2 or TRBV6-3 to TRBJ1-2; no clear D gene. Germline-derived CDR1 and CDR2 are MNHEY and SVGEGT. V was cut by 0 bases and J by 7 bases, with 6 bases left in between. The CDR3 runs to 12 residues.

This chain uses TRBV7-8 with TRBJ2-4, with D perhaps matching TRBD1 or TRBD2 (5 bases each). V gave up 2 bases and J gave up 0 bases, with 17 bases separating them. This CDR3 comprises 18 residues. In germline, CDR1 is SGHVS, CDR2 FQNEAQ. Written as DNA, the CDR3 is TGTGCCAGCAGCTTACCCCCGTGGGGCGGGCTAGCCAAAAACATTCAGTACTTC. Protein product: CASSLPPWGGLAKNIQYF.

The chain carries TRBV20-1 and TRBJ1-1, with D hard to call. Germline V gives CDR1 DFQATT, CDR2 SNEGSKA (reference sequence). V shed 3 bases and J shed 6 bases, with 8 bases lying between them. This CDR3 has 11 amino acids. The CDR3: CSARGSAEAFF. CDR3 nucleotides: TGCAGTGCTAGGGGGAGTGCTGAAGCTTTCTTT.

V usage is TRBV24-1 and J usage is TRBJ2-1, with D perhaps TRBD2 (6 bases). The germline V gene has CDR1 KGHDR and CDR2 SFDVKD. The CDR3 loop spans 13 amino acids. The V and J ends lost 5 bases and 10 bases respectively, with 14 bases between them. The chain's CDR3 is CATSVTRESEQFF. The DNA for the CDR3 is TGTGCCACCAGTGTCACTCGGGAGTCCGAGCAGTTCTTC.

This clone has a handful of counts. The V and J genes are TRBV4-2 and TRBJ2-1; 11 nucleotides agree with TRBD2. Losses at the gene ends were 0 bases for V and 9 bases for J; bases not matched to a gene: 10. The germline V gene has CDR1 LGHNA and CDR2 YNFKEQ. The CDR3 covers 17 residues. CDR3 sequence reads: CASSQDKGLAGGGEQFF. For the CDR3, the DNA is TGTGCCAGCAGCCAAGATAAGGGGCTAGCGGGAGGTGGTGAGCAGTTCTTC.